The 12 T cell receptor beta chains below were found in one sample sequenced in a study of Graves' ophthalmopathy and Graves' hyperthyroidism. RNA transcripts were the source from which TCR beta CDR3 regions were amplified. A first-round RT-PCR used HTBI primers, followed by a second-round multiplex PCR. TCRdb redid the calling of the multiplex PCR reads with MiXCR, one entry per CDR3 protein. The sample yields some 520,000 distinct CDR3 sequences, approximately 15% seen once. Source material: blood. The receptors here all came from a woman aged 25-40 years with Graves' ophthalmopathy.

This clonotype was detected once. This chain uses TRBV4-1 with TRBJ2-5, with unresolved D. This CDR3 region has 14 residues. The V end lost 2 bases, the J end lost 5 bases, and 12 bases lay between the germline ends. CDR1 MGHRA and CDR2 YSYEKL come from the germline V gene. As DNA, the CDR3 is TGCGCCAGCAGCCAACCGGCCGACACGGAGACCCAGTACTTC. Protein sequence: CASSQPADTETQYF.

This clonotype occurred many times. CDR3 bases: TGCAGCGTTGAAGATCGGGGCAGCTATGGCTACACCTTC. It specifies CSVEDRGSYGYTF. J is TRBJ1-2 and V is TRBV29-1; a weak D match, TRBD1 (5 bases). The CDR3 is 13 amino acids. Germline V CDR1 and CDR2: SQVTM, ANQGSEA. Between the trimmed V and J ends, which lost 0 bases and 4 bases, there was a span of 9 bases.

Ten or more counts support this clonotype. This chain's CDR3 is CASTLRDVTEAFF. The CDR3 nucleotides read TGTGCCAGCACTCTCCGGGACGTCACTGAAGCTTTCTTT. The J gene is TRBJ1-1, the V gene TRBV6-2 or TRBV6-3, with a weak D call TRBD1 (5 bases). V lost 7 bases to trimming and J lost 4 bases, with 13 bases between them. The CDR3 sequence is 13 residues long. Germline V gene lookup returns CDR1 MNHEY and CDR2 SVGEGT.

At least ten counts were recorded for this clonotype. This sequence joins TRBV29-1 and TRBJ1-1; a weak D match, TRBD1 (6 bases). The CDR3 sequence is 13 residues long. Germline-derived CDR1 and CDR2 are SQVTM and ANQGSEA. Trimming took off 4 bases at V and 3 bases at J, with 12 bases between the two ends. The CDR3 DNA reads TGCAGCGTTGGACAGGTGGAGTACACTGAAGCTTTCTTT. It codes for CSVGQVEYTEAFF.

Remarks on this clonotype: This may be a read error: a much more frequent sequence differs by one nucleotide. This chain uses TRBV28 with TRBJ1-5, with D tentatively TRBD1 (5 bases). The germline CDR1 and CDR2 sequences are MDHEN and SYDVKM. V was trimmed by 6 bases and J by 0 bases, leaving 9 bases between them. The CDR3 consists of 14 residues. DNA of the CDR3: TGTGCCAGCAGGCGACAGCCTAGCAATCAGCCCCAGCATTTT. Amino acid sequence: CASRRQPSNQPQHF.

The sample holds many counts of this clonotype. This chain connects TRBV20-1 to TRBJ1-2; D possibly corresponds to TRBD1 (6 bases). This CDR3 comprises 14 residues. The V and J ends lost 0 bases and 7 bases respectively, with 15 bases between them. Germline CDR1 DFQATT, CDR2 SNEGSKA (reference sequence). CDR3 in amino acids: CSARDQVRGAGYTF. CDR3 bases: TGCAGTGCTAGAGATCAGGTTAGGGGGGCTGGCTACACCTTC.

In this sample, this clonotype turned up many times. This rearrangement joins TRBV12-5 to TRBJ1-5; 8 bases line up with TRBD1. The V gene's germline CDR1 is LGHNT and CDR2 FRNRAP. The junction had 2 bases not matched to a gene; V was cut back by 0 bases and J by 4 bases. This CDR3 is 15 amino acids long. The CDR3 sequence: CASGLVDRGNQPQHF. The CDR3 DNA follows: TGTGCTAGTGGTTTGGTTGACAGGGGAAATCAGCCCCAGCATTTT.

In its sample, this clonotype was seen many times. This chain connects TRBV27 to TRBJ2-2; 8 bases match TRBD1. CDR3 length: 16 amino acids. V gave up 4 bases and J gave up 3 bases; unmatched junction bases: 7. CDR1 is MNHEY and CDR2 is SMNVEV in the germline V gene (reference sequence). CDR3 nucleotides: TGTGCCAGCAGTTCCCACAGGGGGGAGGACACCGGGGAGCTGTTTTTT. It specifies CASSSHRGEDTGELFF.

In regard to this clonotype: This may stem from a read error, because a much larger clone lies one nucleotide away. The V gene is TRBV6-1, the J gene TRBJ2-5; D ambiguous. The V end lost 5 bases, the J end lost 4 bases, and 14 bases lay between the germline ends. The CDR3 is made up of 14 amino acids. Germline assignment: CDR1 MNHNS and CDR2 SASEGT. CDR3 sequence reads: CASSPLRLSETQYF. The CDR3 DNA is TGTGCCAGCAGTCCCCTAAGACTCTCAGAGACCCAGTACTTC.

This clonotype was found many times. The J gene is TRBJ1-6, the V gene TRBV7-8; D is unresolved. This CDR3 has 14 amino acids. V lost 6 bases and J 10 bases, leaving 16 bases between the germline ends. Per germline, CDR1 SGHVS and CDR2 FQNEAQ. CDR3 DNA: TGTGCCAGCAGACAAAAACGGGGTTTATCACCCCTCCACTTT. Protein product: CASRQKRGLSPLHF.

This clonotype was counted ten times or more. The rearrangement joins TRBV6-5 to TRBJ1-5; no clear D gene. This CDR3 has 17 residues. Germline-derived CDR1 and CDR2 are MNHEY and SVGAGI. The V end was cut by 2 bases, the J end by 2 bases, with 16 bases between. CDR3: CASSYGRPEVGNQPQHF. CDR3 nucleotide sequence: TGTGCCAGCAGTTACGGTAGACCTGAGGTGGGCAATCAGCCCCAGCATTTT.

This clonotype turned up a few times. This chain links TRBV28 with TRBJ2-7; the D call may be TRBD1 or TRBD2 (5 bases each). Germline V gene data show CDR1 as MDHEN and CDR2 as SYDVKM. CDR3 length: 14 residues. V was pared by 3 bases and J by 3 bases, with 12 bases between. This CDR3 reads CASSLPGRFYEQYF. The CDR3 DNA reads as TGTGCCAGCAGTTTGCCGGGACGATTCTACGAGCAGTACTTC.